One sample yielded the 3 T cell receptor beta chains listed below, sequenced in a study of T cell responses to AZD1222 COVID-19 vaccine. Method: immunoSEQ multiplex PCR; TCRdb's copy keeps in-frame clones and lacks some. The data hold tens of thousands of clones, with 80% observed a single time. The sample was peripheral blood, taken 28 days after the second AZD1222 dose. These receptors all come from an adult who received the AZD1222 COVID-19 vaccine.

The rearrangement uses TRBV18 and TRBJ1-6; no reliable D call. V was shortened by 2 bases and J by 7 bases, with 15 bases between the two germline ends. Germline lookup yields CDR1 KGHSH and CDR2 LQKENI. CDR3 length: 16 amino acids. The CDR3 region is CASSPRPPGRNSPLHF. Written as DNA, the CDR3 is TGTGCCAGCTCACCAAGACCCCCAGGTCGGAATTCACCCCTCCACTTT.

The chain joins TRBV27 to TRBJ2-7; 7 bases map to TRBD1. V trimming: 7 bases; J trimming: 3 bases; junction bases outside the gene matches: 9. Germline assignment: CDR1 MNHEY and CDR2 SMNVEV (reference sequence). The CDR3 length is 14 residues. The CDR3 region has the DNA TGTGCCAGCACTCCCGCGACAGGGCTCTACGAGCAGTACTTC. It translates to CASTPATGLYEQYF.

CDR3 residues: CALGSLTNYGYTF. The CDR3 DNA sequence: TGTGCCCTGGGGTCCTTAACTAACTATGGCTACACCTTC. The J gene is TRBJ1-2, the V gene TRBV12-3 or TRBV12-4; D gene unclear. This CDR3 has 13 residues. Trimming took off 11 bases at V and 0 bases at J, with 13 bases between the two ends.